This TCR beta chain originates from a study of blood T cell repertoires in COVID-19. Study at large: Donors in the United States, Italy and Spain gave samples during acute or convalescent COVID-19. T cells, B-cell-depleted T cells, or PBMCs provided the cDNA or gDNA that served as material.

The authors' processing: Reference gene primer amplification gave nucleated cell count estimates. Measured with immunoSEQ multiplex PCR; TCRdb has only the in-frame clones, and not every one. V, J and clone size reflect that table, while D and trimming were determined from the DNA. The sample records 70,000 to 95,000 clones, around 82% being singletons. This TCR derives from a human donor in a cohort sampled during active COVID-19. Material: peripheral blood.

The CDR3 is CASSLGHSYEQYF. The CDR3, as DNA: TGTGCCAGCAGCTTGGGACACTCTTACGAGCAGTACTTC. V usage is TRBV9 and J usage is TRBJ2-7; D is possibly TRBD1 (6 bases). The CDR3 sequence is 13 residues long. V lost 4 bases to trimming and J lost 4 bases, with 12 bases between them. From germline, CDR1 is SGDLS and CDR2 YYNGEE.